The rows below give T cell receptor beta chains drawn from one sample of a study of memory CD4+ T cells and cytomegalovirus serostatus. Profiled with immunoSEQ multiplex PCR; TCRdb holds only in-frame clones, not every one. The table lists about 50,000 clones, over 75% of them singletons. Sequencing was performed on memory CD4+ T cells from blood. The origin of the receptors is an adult in good health and CMV-seronegative. Each CDR3 is given with its conserved first and last residue. Fields, in order: V gene, D gene, clone size, J gene, CDR3 protein, CDR3 DNA. The D gene is left open where the match is weak. Part of the rows lack a size; the others show once, few, many or a class for expanded clones.

v_gene: TRBV12-5; d_gene: .; abundance: .; j_gene: TRBJ2-2; CDR3aa: CASGLWPNTGELFF; CDR3nt: TGTGCTAGTGGTTTGTGGCCGAACACCGGGGAGCTGTTTTTT
v_gene: TRBV10-3; d_gene: .; abundance: once; j_gene: TRBJ2-2; CDR3aa: CAISARTDSTGELFF; CDR3nt: TGTGCCATCAGTGCTCGTACGGACTCTACCGGGGAGCTGTTTTTT
v_gene: TRBV6-1; d_gene: .; abundance: .; j_gene: TRBJ2-7; CDR3aa: CASSDRFYEQYF; CDR3nt: TGTGCCAGCAGTGACAGGTTCTACGAGCAGTACTTC
v_gene: TRBV7-8; d_gene: TRBD2; abundance: .; j_gene: TRBJ2-1; CDR3aa: CASSLWASGGANEQFF; CDR3nt: TGTGCCAGCAGCTTATGGGCTAGCGGGGGGGCCAATGAGCAGTTCTTC
v_gene: TRBV2; d_gene: .; abundance: .; j_gene: TRBJ2-3; CDR3aa: CASRLLGSTDTQYF; CDR3nt: TGTGCCAGCAGACTCCTAGGAAGCACAGATACGCAGTATTTT
v_gene: TRBV11-2; d_gene: .; abundance: .; j_gene: TRBJ2-7; CDR3aa: CASSQDYAYEQYF; CDR3nt: TGTGCCAGCAGTCAGGACTACGCCTACGAGCAGTACTTC
v_gene: TRBV28; d_gene: TRBD2; abundance: once; j_gene: TRBJ2-7; CDR3aa: CASKTSGGEQYF; CDR3nt: TGTGCCAGCAAGACTAGCGGGGGTGAGCAGTACTTC
v_gene: TRBV28; d_gene: .; abundance: .; j_gene: TRBJ1-5; CDR3aa: CATRTGMSQPQHF; CDR3nt: TGTGCCACTCGCACAGGGATGAGCCAGCCCCAGCATTTT
v_gene: TRBV14; d_gene: .; abundance: .; j_gene: TRBJ1-4; CDR3aa: CASSLQGHNEKLFF; CDR3nt: TGTGCCAGCAGCCTACAGGGACATAATGAAAAACTGTTTTTT
v_gene: TRBV25-1; d_gene: TRBD1; abundance: .; j_gene: TRBJ1-4; CDR3aa: CASSESPGGLFF; CDR3nt: TGTGCCAGCAGTGAATCTCCAGGGGGACTGTTTTTT
v_gene: TRBV6-5; d_gene: .; abundance: .; j_gene: TRBJ1-4; CDR3aa: CASSYSSPPNEKLFF; CDR3nt: TGTGCCAGCAGTTACTCGAGTCCCCCTAATGAAAAACTGTTTTTT
v_gene: TRBV6-6; d_gene: .; abundance: .; j_gene: TRBJ1-3; CDR3aa: CASSASGIGNTIYF; CDR3nt: TGTGCCAGCAGTGCATCGGGGATTGGAAACACCATATATTTT
v_gene: TRBV19; d_gene: TRBD1; abundance: .; j_gene: TRBJ2-5; CDR3aa: CASSLDRGSWETQYF; CDR3nt: TGTGCCAGTAGTTTAGACAGGGGTAGTTGGGAGACCCAGTACTTC
v_gene: TRBV5-1; d_gene: .; abundance: .; j_gene: TRBJ2-5; CDR3aa: CASRGGGETQYF; CDR3nt: TGCGCCAGCCGGGGTGGTGGAGAGACCCAGTACTTC
v_gene: TRBV7-2; d_gene: .; abundance: .; j_gene: TRBJ2-1; CDR3aa: CASSPGESSYNEQFF; CDR3nt: TGTGCCAGCAGCCCCGGGGAAAGCTCCTACAATGAGCAGTTCTTC
v_gene: TRBV28; d_gene: .; abundance: once; j_gene: TRBJ1-5; CDR3aa: CASSFLRGNQPQHF; CDR3nt: TGTGCCAGCAGTTTTCTTAGGGGGAATCAGCCCCAGCATTTT
v_gene: TRBV6-4; d_gene: .; abundance: .; j_gene: TRBJ2-5; CDR3aa: CASSRGDRETQYF; CDR3nt: TGTGCCAGCAGTCGAGGGGACCGAGAGACCCAGTACTTC
v_gene: TRBV5-1; d_gene: .; abundance: once; j_gene: TRBJ2-7; CDR3aa: CASSLAGRDRRAYEQYF; CDR3nt: TGCGCCAGCAGCTTGGCGGGAAGAGACAGGCGGGCCTACGAGCAGTACTTC
v_gene: TRBV7-2; d_gene: TRBD1; abundance: .; j_gene: TRBJ1-2; CDR3aa: CASSLDFDRGHGYTF; CDR3nt: TGTGCCAGCAGCTTAGATTTTGACAGGGGGCATGGCTACACCTTC
v_gene: TRBV29-1; d_gene: .; abundance: .; j_gene: TRBJ1-2; CDR3aa: CSVELGVFGGYTF; CDR3nt: TGCAGCGTTGAACTAGGAGTTTTCGGCGGCTACACCTTC
v_gene: TRBV18; d_gene: .; abundance: .; j_gene: TRBJ2-2; CDR3aa: CASSKDYRNTGELFF; CDR3nt: TGTGCCAGCTCAAAGGACTACCGAAACACCGGGGAGCTGTTTTTT
v_gene: TRBV28; d_gene: .; abundance: .; j_gene: TRBJ2-7; CDR3aa: CASGLIRTVYEQYF; CDR3nt: TGTGCCAGCGGATTAATTAGGACAGTCTACGAGCAGTACTTC